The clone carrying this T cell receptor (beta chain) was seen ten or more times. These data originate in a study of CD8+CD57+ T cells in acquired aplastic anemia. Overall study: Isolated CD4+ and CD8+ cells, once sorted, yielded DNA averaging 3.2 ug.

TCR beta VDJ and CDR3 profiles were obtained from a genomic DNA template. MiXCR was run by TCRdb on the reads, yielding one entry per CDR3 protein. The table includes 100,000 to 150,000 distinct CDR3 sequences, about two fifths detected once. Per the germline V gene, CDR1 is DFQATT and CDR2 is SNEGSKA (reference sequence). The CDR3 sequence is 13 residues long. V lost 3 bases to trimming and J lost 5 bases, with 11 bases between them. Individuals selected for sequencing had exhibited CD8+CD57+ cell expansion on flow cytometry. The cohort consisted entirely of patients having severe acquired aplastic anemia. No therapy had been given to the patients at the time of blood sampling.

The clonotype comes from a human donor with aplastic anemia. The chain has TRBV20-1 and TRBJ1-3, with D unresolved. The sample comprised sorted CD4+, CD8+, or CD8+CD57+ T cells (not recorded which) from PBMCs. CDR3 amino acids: CSARQGFRNTIYF. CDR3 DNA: TGCAGTGCTAGGCAAGGTTTTAGAAACACCATATATTTT.